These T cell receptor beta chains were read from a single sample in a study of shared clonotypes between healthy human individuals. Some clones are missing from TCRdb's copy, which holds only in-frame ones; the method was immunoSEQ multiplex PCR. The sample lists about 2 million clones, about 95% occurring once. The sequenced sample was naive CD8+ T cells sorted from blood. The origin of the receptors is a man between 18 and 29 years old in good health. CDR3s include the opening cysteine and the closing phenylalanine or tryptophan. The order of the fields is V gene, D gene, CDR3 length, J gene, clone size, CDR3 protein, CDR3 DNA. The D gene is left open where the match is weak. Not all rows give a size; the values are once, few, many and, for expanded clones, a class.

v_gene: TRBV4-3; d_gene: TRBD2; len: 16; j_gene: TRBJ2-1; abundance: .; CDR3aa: CASSQDRLAGLAEQFF; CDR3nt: TGCGCCAGCAGCCAAGATAGGCTAGCGGGACTTGCTGAGCAGTTCTTC
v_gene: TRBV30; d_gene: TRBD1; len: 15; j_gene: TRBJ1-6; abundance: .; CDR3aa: CAWSVKGAGNSPLHF; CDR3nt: TGTGCCTGGAGTGTAAAGGGGGCGGGTAATTCACCCCTCCACTTT
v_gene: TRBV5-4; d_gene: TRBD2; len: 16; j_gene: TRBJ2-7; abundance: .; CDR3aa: CASSLRLAGGPNEQYF; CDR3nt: TGTGCCAGCAGCTTGAGGCTAGCGGGAGGGCCGAACGAGCAGTACTTC
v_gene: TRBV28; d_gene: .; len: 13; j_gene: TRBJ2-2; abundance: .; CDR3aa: CASSLSYWGELFF; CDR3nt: TGTGCCAGCAGTTTGTCTTACTGGGGGGAGCTGTTTTTT
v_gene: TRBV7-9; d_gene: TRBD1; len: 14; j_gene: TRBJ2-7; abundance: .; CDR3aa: CASSLRDRVYEQYF; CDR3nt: TGTGCCAGCAGCTTAAGGGACAGGGTCTACGAGCAGTACTTC
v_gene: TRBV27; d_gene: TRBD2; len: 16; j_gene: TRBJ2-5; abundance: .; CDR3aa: CASSPWAASGQETQYF; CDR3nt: TGTGCCAGCAGTCCGTGGGCGGCTAGCGGGCAAGAGACCCAGTACTTC
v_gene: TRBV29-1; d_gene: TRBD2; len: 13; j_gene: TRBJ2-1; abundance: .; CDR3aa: CSADLRLANEQFF; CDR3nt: TGCAGCGCCGATCTTCGACTAGCCAATGAGCAGTTCTTC
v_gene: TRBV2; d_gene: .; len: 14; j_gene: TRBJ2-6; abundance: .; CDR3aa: CASSHKAGANVLTF; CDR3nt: TGTGCCAGCAGTCATAAAGCTGGGGCCAACGTCCTGACTTTC
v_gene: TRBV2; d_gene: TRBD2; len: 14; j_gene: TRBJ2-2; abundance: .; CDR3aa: CATLGSGSTGELFF; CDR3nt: TGTGCCACCCTCGGGAGCGGGAGCACCGGGGAGCTGTTTTTT
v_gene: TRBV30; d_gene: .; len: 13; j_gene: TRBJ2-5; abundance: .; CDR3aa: CAWSEGEQGTQYF; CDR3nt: TGTGCCTGGAGTGAGGGGGAACAGGGTACCCAGTACTTC
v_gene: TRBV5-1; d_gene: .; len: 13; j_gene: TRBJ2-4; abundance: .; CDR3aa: CASSSLTQNIQYF; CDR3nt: TGCGCCAGCAGCTCGTTGACCCAAAACATTCAGTACTTC
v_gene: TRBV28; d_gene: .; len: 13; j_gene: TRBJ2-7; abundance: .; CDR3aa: CASSLSGPYEQYF; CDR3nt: TGTGCCAGCAGTTTATCTGGGCCCTACGAGCAGTACTTC
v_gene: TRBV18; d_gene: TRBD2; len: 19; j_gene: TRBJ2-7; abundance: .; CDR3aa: CASSQRELAGGPSSYEQYF; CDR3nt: TGTGCCAGCTCACAGAGGGAACTAGCGGGAGGGCCTTCGAGTTACGAGCAGTACTTC
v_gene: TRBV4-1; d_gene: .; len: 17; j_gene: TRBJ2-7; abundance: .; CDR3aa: CASSQTGWDYQNYEQYF; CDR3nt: TGCGCCAGCAGCCAGACAGGGTGGGACTACCAAAACTACGAGCAGTACTTC
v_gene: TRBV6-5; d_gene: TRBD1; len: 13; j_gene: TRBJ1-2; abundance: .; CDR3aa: CASRTGTGYGYTF; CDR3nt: TGTGCCAGCAGGACCGGGACAGGTTATGGCTACACCTTC
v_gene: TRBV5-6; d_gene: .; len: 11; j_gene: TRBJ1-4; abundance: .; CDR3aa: CASSSDEKLFF; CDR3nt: TGTGCCAGCAGCTCGGATGAAAAACTGTTTTTT
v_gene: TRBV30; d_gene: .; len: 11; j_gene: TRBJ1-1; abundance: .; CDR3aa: CAWGLNTEAFF; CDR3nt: TGTGCCTGGGGACTGAACACTGAAGCTTTCTTT
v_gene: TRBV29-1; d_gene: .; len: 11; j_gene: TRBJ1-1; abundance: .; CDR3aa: CSVDSNTEAFF; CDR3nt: TGCAGCGTTGACTCGAACACTGAAGCTTTCTTT
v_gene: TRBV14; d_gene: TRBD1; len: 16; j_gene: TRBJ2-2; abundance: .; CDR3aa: CASSHHTGTGAGELFF; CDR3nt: TGTGCCAGCAGCCATCACACCGGGACAGGGGCGGGGGAGCTGTTTTTT
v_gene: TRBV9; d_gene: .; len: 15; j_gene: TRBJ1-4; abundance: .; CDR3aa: CASSVGSGKDEKLFF; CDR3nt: TGTGCCAGCAGCGTAGGGAGCGGGAAGGATGAAAAACTGTTTTTT
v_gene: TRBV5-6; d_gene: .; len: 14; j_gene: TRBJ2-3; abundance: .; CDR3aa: CASAWGVSTDTQYF; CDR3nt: TGTGCCAGCGCCTGGGGGGTGAGCACAGATACGCAGTATTTT
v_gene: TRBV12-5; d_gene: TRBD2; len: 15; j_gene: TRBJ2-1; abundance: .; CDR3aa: CASGLDSGRNNEQFF; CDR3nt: TGTGCTAGTGGTTTGGATAGCGGGAGAAACAATGAGCAGTTCTTC
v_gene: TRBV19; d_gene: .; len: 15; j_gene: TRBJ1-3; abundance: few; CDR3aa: CASSSDRNSGNTIYF; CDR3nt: TGTGCCAGTAGTAGTGACAGGAACTCTGGAAACACCATATATTTT